This entry is about one T cell receptor beta chain. Its cognate antigen is unknown. The data originate from a study of monozygotic twins with inflammatory bowel disease. Points from the study as a whole: Differing T cell subtypes remained indistinguishable.

The CDR3 has 16 amino acids. Each UMI, carrying a 6-nucleotide sample barcode, came from template switching. With about 17 and 10 cycles respectively, two nested PCRs were carried out on TCRalpha and TCRbeta cDNA. Reanalyzing the 5' RACE reads, TCRdb keeps one entry per CDR3 protein, without DNA. The repertoire table contains a few hundred thousand distinct CDR3 sequences. This sequence originates from a human donor with ulcerative colitis or Crohn's disease, or a healthy co-twin of an affected twin (not recorded which). The sequenced material came from blood. The chain uses TRBV12-3 or TRBV12-4 and TRBJ2-7; the D call from TCRdb, TRBD2, cannot be confirmed without DNA. CDR3 protein: CASSSASGKFSHEQYF.